This paragraph reports one TCR beta chain. TCRdb's table, derived via immunoSEQ multiplex PCR, lists solely in-frame clones and lacks some. This table has 140,000 to 150,000 clones, more than 85% appearing once. The CDR3 loop spans 13 amino acids. V gave up 1 base and J gave up 6 bases, with 8 bases separating them. Germline-derived CDR1 and CDR2 are SGHRS and YFSETQ. This sample stems from a study of control samples from healthy donors and cancer patients. This receptor was obtained from a young man in good health. This chain uses TRBV5-1 with TRBJ1-5; D gene uncertain. The sample comprised blood. CDR3 in amino acids: CASSLSSSQPQHF. The DNA for the CDR3 is TGCGCCAGCAGCTTGTCATCATCTCAGCCCCAGCATTTT. The variable domain in full, completed from reference TRBV5-1 and TRBJ1-5, reads KAGVTQTPRYLIKTRGQQVTLSCSPISGHRSVSWYQQTPGQGLQFLFEYFSETQRNKGNFPGRFSGRQFSNSRSEMNVSTLELGDSALYLCASSLSSSQPQHFGDGTRLSIL.